The entry that follows covers one TCR beta chain sequence. The target antigen is unknown. This entry comes from a study of T cell responses to AZD1222 COVID-19 vaccine. Study outcomes and limitations: The study found vaccine-associated CD4 TCRs spanning spike, dominant at 160-218 and 743-854. At baseline, seropositivity was found in only five or six AZD1222 recipients.

Germline trimming cut 2 bases from V and 1 base from J; bases unmatched to any gene: 1. This CDR3 is 14 amino acids long. CDR1 MNHEY and CDR2 SVGAGI come from the germline V gene. Here immunoSEQ multiplex PCR was the method, and the copy in TCRdb shows in-frame clones only, minus some. The repertoire includes fewer than 200,000 clones, 85% to 95% of them detected once, and 8% to 13% sits in the top ten. This TCR was recovered from an adult in good health. This rearrangement joins TRBV6-5 to TRBJ1-1; 7 bases line up with TRBD1. The material was peripheral blood, obtained on day 0 of AZD1222 vaccination. The CDR3 spells CASSYKGANTEAFF. The CDR3, as DNA: TGTGCCAGCAGTTACAAGGGGGCGAACACTGAAGCTTTCTTT.